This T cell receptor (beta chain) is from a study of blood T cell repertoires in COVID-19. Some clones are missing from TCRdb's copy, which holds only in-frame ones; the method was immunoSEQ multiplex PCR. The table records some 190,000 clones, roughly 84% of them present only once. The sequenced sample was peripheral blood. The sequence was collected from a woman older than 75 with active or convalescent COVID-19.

Written as DNA, the CDR3 is TGTGCCAGCTCACCCTCGCGGGGGAATGAAAAACTGTTTTTT. Translation gives CASSPSRGNEKLFF. The genes are TRBV18 and TRBJ1-4, with D possibly matching TRBD1 (5 bases). V lost 3 bases to trimming and J lost 5 bases, with 10 bases between them. CDR3 size: 14 residues. Germline CDR1 and CDR2: KGHSH and LQKENI.